Presented here are 26 T cell receptor beta chains from one specimen sequenced in a study of breast tumors, draining lymph nodes, adjacent tissues. The lymph nodes were axillary draining lymph nodes from breast cancer patients. Each CDR3 protein gets one entry after TCRdb re-called the multiplex PCR reads with MiXCR. The sample holds 85,000 to 130,000 distinct CDR3 sequences, less than 40% seen once. The sequenced material came from axillary lymph node tissue. The receptor source for this set is a female donor with breast cancer. Some clones in this sample may be carry-over from other donors' samples.

The sample holds many counts of this clonotype. The V gene is TRBV5-1, the J gene TRBJ2-7; 10 bases line up with TRBD2. This CDR3 is 14 amino acids long. The germline gives CDR1 SGHRS, CDR2 YFSETQ. After removal of 4 bases from V and 3 bases from J, the junction contained 4 bases not matched to a gene. CDR3 in amino acids: CASSTSGTDYEQYF. For the CDR3, the DNA is TGCGCCAGCAGCACTAGCGGGACGGACTACGAGCAGTACTTC.

The chain joins TRBV24-1 to TRBJ1-5; D is unresolved. CDR1 and CDR2 from the germline V gene are KGHDR and SFDVKD. The CDR3 consists of 13 residues. The V and J ends lost 10 bases and 6 bases respectively, with 15 bases between them. Here the CDR3 reads CATQPGLGQPQHF. The CDR3 region has the DNA TGTGCCACTCAACCCGGGCTTGGTCAGCCCCAGCATTTT.

The CDR3 DNA is TGTGCCAGCAGCTTGGGGCCGGGGACTAAAAGCTACGAGCAGTACTTC. This encodes CASSLGPGTKSYEQYF. This chain connects TRBV5-6 to TRBJ2-7; 7 bases are a match to TRBD2. CDR1 and CDR2 (germline): SGHDT, YYEEEE. The CDR3 totals 16 residues. The V gene end was trimmed by 0 bases and the J gene end by 3 bases; junction bases not matched to a gene: 9.

About this clonotype itself: A much larger clonotype is one base distant, so this may be a read error. The chain has TRBV7-2 and TRBJ2-2, with 16 nucleotides matching TRBD2. CDR3 length: 15 amino acids. Germline assignment: CDR1 SGHTA and CDR2 FQGNSA. Here the CDR3 reads CTSSYTGTSGREVLF. CDR3 coding DNA: TGTACCAGCAGCTATACGGGGACTAGCGGGAGGGAGGTGCTTTTT.

As concerns this clonotype: Because the CDR3 is missing its conserved closing phenylalanine or tryptophan, this is likely a read error. The chain combines TRBV7-9 with TRBJ1-4; no clear D gene. This CDR3 region has 11 residues. V lost 7 bases and J lost 8, with 8 bases in between. Germline V gene lookup returns CDR1 SEHNR and CDR2 FQNEAQ (reference sequence). The CDR3 nucleotides read TGTGCCAGCACTGAAAAGGAAAAACTGTTTGTT. This sequence encodes CASTEKEKLFV.

This clonotype has at least ten counts. V is TRBV7-2 and J is TRBJ2-7; 7 bases match TRBD1. The CDR3 is 15 amino acids. Germline lookup yields CDR1 SGHTA and CDR2 FQGNSA. V was clipped by 3 bases and J by 0 bases; unmatched bases: 5. For the CDR3, the DNA is TGTGCCAGCAGCTTCCAAGGGACAGCCTCCTACGAGCAGTACTTC. Translating gives CASSFQGTASYEQYF.

Turning to this clonotype: At one boundary the junction diverges from the germline segment, which might be a read error. The chain links TRBV13 to TRBJ2-1; perhaps TRBD2 as D (6 bases). CDR1 PRHDT and CDR2 FYEKMQ come from the germline V gene (reference sequence). CDR3 length equals 12 residues. CDR3 nucleotide sequence: TGTGCCGGCAGGCGGACTAACAATGAGCAGTTCTTC. As protein: CAGRRTNNEQFF. Looking up the rest from reference TRBV13 and TRBJ2-1 gives the full variable domain: AAGVIQSPRHLIKEKRETATLKCYPIPRHDTVYWYQQGPGQDPQFLISFYEKMQSDKGSIPDRFSAQQFSDYHSELNMSSLELGDSALYFCAGRRTNNEQFFGPGTRLTVL.

This clonotype was seen many times. V usage is TRBV29-1 and J usage is TRBJ2-2; a possible D gene is TRBD1 (5 bases). The CDR3 length is 15 residues. Trimming pared 7 bases from V and 2 bases from J, leaving 17 bases between. CDR1 SQVTM and CDR2 ANQGSEA come from the germline V gene. CDR3 in DNA: TGCAGCGCTATAATTGGGGCGGTAAACACCGGGGAGCTGTTTTTT. This codes for CSAIIGAVNTGELFF.

Turning to this clonotype: Given a much more abundant clone one base away, this may be a read error. The J gene is TRBJ2-5, the V gene TRBV20-1; 8 nucleotides align to TRBD2. V lost 4 bases to trimming and J lost 5 bases; unmatched junction nucleotides: 24. CDR3 length: 19 residues. Per germline, CDR1 DFQATT and CDR2 SNEGSKA (reference sequence). Written as DNA, the CDR3 is TGCAGTGCTATAGGGGACGGAGGGACTACCGGGAGGGCTTGGGAGACCCAGTACTTC. This codes for CSAIGDGGTTGRAWETQYF.

With regard to this clonotype: A much larger clone sits a single nucleotide away, making a read error possible. The chain uses TRBV5-4 and TRBJ2-2; 7 bases match TRBD1. CDR1 is SGHNT and CDR2 is YYREEE in the germline V gene (reference sequence). This CDR3 spans 14 amino acids. J gave up 7 bases and V 4 bases, and 7 bases lay outside the gene matches. The CDR3: CASSRGGGFGELFF. The CDR3 region has the DNA TGTGCCAGCAGCAGAGGGGGCGGGTTCGGGGAGCTGTTTTTT. Full variable domain (remainder filled in from reference TRBV5-4 and TRBJ2-2): ETGVTQSPTHLIKTRGQQVTLRCSSQSGHNTVSWYQQALGQGPQFIFQYYREEENGRGNFPPRFSGLQFPNYSSELNVNALELDDSALYLCASSRGGGFGELFFGEGSRLTVL.

Many counts were recorded for this clonotype. This rearrangement joins TRBV4-1 to TRBJ2-3; 10 bases align to TRBD2. J lost 4 bases, V lost 2 bases, and 3 bases had no gene match. The CDR3 length is 15 residues. Germline CDR1 MGHRA, CDR2 YSYEKL. The CDR3 region is CASSQIAGGPDTQYF. The DNA for the CDR3 is TGCGCCAGCAGCCAAATAGCGGGGGGTCCAGATACGCAGTATTTT.

The chain recombines TRBV7-3 with TRBJ1-1, with a possible D match to TRBD1 (5 bases). The CDR3 consists of 16 residues. V was pared by 5 bases and J by 4 bases, with 20 bases between. Germline V gives CDR1 SGHTA, CDR2 FQGTGA. In nucleotides, the CDR3 is TGTGCCAGCAGCCAAGGGGCAGGGTTTGGTCTCACTGAAGCTTTCTTT. It is translated as CASSQGAGFGLTEAFF.

This chain joins TRBV20-1 and TRBJ1-6; 10 bases align to TRBD1. V shed 3 bases and J 8 bases; nucleotides not matched to a gene: 10. The germline V gene has CDR1 DFQATT and CDR2 SNEGSKA (reference sequence). This CDR3 spans 16 amino acids. CDR3 nucleotides: TGCAGTGCTAGGGACCCGGGACAGGGGTATGATTCACCCCTCCACTTT. It is translated as CSARDPGQGYDSPLHF.

The chain is built from TRBV20-1 and TRBJ1-2, with 11 bases fitting TRBD1. CDR1 DFQATT and CDR2 SNEGSKA come from the germline V gene (reference sequence). The CDR3 has 16 residues. The V gene end was trimmed by 0 bases and the J gene end by 4 bases; junction bases not matched to a gene: 7. The CDR3, as DNA: TGCAGTGCTAGAGAGGGGACAGGGGGTACGAGCTATGGCTACACCTTC. Its translation is CSAREGTGGTSYGYTF.

This clonotype was picked up many times. For the CDR3, the DNA is TGCGCCAGCAGCCAAGATAGCGGCTCCTACAATGAGCAGTTCTTC. Amino acids: CASSQDSGSYNEQFF. V gene TRBV4-1 combines with J gene TRBJ2-1, with a tentative D call TRBD2 (6 bases). From germline, CDR1 is MGHRA and CDR2 YSYEKL. Trimming left V 0 bases short and J 0 bases short, with 6 bases between. The CDR3 is 15 amino acids.

The chain is built from TRBV27 and TRBJ2-2, with no clear D. CDR1 and CDR2 (germline): MNHEY, SMNVEV (reference sequence). Deletions cut 2 bases from V and 6 bases from J, with 16 bases between. The CDR3 has 16 residues. The CDR3 coding sequence is TGTGCCAGCAGTTTAGTGGCGACGTTGTTTCCCGGGGAGCTGTTTTTT. It yields the protein CASSLVATLFPGELFF.

This clonotype was picked up many times. J is TRBJ2-2 and V is TRBV3-1, with a tentative D call TRBD1 (6 bases). With 4 bases removed from V and 2 bases from J, the gap between germline ends came to 11 bases. The CDR3 consists of 15 residues. Germline CDR1 LGHDT, CDR2 YNNKEL (reference sequence). For the CDR3, the DNA is TGTGCCAGCAGCCCTTGGACAGAAAACACCGGGGAGCTGTTTTTT. Translation gives CASSPWTENTGELFF.

A single count supports this clonotype. At one boundary the junction diverges from the germline segment, which might be a read error. This rearrangement joins TRBV6-5 to TRBJ1-1; the D gene is possibly TRBD1 (6 bases). The CDR3 totals 15 residues. Germline V gene sequence: CDR1 MNHEY, CDR2 SVGAGI. DNA of the CDR3: TGTGCCAGCAGCCCCCCGGGGGCGGGGAACACCGAAGCTTTCTTT. This encodes CASSPPGAGNTEAFF.

This clonotype has ten or more counts. The CDR3 spells CASSLGSGISGYEQYF. DNA of the CDR3: TGTGCCAGCAGCTTGGGTTCCGGGATTAGCGGATACGAGCAGTACTTC. The chain recombines TRBV5-4 with TRBJ2-7, with D perhaps TRBD2 (6 bases). Per the germline V gene, CDR1 is SGHNT and CDR2 is YYREEE (reference sequence). This CDR3 contains 16 residues. The V and J ends lost 0 bases and 4 bases respectively, with 17 bases between them. Combining the CDR3 with reference TRBV5-4 and TRBJ2-7 gives the whole variable domain ETGVTQSPTHLIKTRGQQVTLRCSSQSGHNTVSWYQQALGQGPQFIFQYYREEENGRGNFPPRFSGLQFPNYSSELNVNALELDDSALYLCASSLGSGISGYEQYFGPGTRLTVT.

In its sample, this clonotype was seen many times. The chain is built from TRBV4-1 and TRBJ2-1; TRBD1 is a possible D gene (6 bases). V was trimmed by 2 bases and J by 8 bases, leaving 10 bases between them. The length of the CDR3 is 13 residues. CDR1 and CDR2 from the germline V gene are MGHRA and YSYEKL. The CDR3 spells CASSQIQGDEQFF. For the CDR3, the DNA is TGCGCCAGCAGCCAAATACAGGGCGATGAGCAGTTCTTC.

This clonotype appeared once. The chain is built from TRBV20-1 and TRBJ2-5; 11 nucleotides align to TRBD2. CDR3 length: 20 amino acids. Per the germline V gene, CDR1 is DFQATT and CDR2 is SNEGSKA (reference sequence). V was clipped by 3 bases and J by 1 base; unmatched bases: 19. Written as DNA, the CDR3 is TGCAGTGCTAGGACTAGCGGGGCCGGGACAGTCCGATATATCCAAGAGACCCAGTACTTC. Amino acid sequence: CSARTSGAGTVRYIQETQYF.

This clonotype was recorded many times. V and J are TRBV28 and TRBJ2-1; D might be TRBD2 (6 bases). The ends were cut back, 10 bases at V and 3 bases at J, with 16 bases in the middle. This CDR3 region has 14 residues. The germline CDR1 and CDR2 sequences are MDHEN and SYDVKM. The CDR3 coding sequence is TGTGCCATAACCTTTGGGGGAGGCTACAATGAGCAGTTCTTC. This encodes CAITFGGGYNEQFF.

This clonotype was observed a handful of times. The chain carries TRBV25-1 and TRBJ2-6, with D perhaps TRBD2 (7 bases). This CDR3 is built from 15 residues. Germline CDR1 reads MGHDK; CDR2 reads SYGVNS. The V end lost 5 bases, the J end lost 13 bases, and 21 bases lay between the germline ends. CDR3 nucleotides: TGTGCCAGCAGTTTATCGTCGAGGGGGGGGGGAGTCCTGACTTTC. Its translation is CASSLSSRGGGVLTF.

This clonotype showed up many times. V and J are TRBV19 and TRBJ2-2; D possibly uses TRBD1 or TRBD2 (5 bases each). The V end lost 4 bases, the J end lost 1 base, and 10 bases lay between the germline ends. The CDR3 consists of 15 residues. The germline CDR1 and CDR2 sequences are LNHDA and SQIVND (reference sequence). The CDR3 sequence: CASSRGTVNTGELFF. In DNA form, the CDR3 reads TGTGCCAGTAGTAGAGGGACGGTGAACACCGGGGAGCTGTTTTTT.

This clonotype was counted ten times or more. The chain has TRBV6-6 and TRBJ2-5; D possibly corresponds to TRBD2 (6 bases). V shed 8 bases and J shed 2 bases, with 15 bases lying between them. The CDR3 consists of 14 residues. Germline-derived CDR1 and CDR2 are MNHNY and SVGAGI (reference sequence). The CDR3 region is CASGIGTFQETQYF. The CDR3 DNA reads as TGTGCCAGCGGGATTGGGACTTTTCAAGAGACCCAGTACTTC.

CDR3 nucleotide sequence: TGTGCCAGCAGCCAAGACCGTGGGGGTGGGAATACGCAGTATTTT. Protein: CASSQDRGGGNTQYF. The chain carries TRBV7-9 and TRBJ2-3; D tentatively reads TRBD1 or TRBD2 (5 bases each). Trimming pared 5 bases from V and 7 bases from J, leaving 19 bases between. The CDR3 is 15 residues long. CDR1 is SEHNR, CDR2 FQNEAQ, per germline (reference sequence).